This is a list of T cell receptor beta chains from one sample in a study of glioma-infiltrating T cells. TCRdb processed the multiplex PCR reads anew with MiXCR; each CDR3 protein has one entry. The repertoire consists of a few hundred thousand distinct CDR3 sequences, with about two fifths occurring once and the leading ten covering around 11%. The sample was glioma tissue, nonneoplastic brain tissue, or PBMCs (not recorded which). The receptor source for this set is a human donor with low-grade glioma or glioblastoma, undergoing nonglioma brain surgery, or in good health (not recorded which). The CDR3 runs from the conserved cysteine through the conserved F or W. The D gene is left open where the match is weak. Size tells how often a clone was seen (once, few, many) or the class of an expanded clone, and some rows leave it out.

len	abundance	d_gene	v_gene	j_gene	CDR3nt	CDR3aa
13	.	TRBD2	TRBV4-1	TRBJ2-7	TGCGCCAGCAGCCAACCCGGGGGGTACAAGCAGTACTTC	CASSQPGGYKQYF
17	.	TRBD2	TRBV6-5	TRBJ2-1	TGTGCCAGCAGTTACTCGAGGACTAGCGGGAGAGGCAATGAGCAGTTCTTC	CASSYSRTSGRGNEQFF
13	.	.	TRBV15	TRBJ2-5	TGTGCCACCGGCCGACAGCTTCAAGAGACCCAGTACTTC	CATGRQLQETQYF
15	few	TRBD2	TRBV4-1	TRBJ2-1	TGCGCCAGCAGCCAACTCGGACTAGGCAGCAATGAGCAGTTCTTC	CASSQLGLGSNEQFF
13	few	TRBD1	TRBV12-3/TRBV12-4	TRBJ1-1	TGTGCCAGCAGCTCGGACAGGCGGACTGAAGCTTTCTTT	CASSSDRRTEAFF
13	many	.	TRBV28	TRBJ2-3	TGTGCCAGCAGTTCCCGGGGGTCCGATACGCAGTATTTT	CASSSRGSDTQYF
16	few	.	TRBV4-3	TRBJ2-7	TGCGCCAGCAGCCAAGGGGGCGACTACGCTAGGGGCGAGCAGTACTTC	CASSQGGDYARGEQYF
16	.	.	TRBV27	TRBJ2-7	TGTGCCAGCAGTTTAAATAATCTTTCTTCCTCCTACGAGCAGTACTTC	CASSLNNLSSSYEQYF
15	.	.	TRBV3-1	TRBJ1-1	TGTGCCAGCAGCGCGACCGGGGCCCAGGGGTCTGAAGCTTTCTTT	CASSATGAQGSEAFF
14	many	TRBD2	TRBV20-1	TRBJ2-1	TGCAGTGCCTTTTCCCCTAGCGGGATCGATGAGCAGTTCTTC	CSAFSPSGIDEQFF
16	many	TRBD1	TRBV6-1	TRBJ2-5	TGTGCCAGCAGCCCCGAATATGACAGGGGCGGAGAGACCCAGTACTTC	CASSPEYDRGGETQYF
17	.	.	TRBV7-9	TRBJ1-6	TGTGCCAACAGCTTACAAAACTCCCGCTCCTATAATTCACCCCTCCACTTT	CANSLQNSRSYNSPLHF
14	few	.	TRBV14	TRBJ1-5	TGTGCCAGCAGCCAAGGGGCAGGGCGTCAGCCCCAGCATTTT	CASSQGAGRQPQHF
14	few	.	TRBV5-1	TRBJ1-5	TGCGCCAGCAGCTCCGGCATGGGGTCCCAGCCCCAGCATTTT	CASSSGMGSQPQHF
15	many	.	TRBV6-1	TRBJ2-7	TGTGCCAGCAGTACCTTAGCGCCACCCCGGGGGGAGCAGTACTTC	CASSTLAPPRGEQYF
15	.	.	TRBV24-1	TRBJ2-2	TGTGCCACCAGCGGCGCAGGGACGAGGACCGGGGAGCTGTTTTTT	CATSGAGTRTGELFF
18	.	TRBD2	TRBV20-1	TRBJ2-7	TGCAGTGCTAACCCCCTGCTAGCGGGAGGGCCATTTACCTACGAGCAGTACTTC	CSANPLLAGGPFTYEQYF
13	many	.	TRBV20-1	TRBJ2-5	TGCAGTGCTAGCGGGAGAAACCAAGAGACCCAGTACTTC	CSASGRNQETQYF
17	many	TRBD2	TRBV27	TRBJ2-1	TGTGCCAGCAGTTTTTGGAATAGCGGGGTCTCCTACAATGAGCAGTTCTTC	CASSFWNSGVSYNEQFF
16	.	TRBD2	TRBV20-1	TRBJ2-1	TGCAGTGCTAGGGATAGTGCCGGGACTAGAGGCTTGGAGCAGTTCTTC	CSARDSAGTRGLEQFF
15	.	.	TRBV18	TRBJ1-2	TGTGCCAGCTCACCCTGGGCAGATCCCTACTATGGCTACACCTTC	CASSPWADPYYGYTF
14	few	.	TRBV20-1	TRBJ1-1	TGCAGTGCTAGAGATCGGAGGAAGAACACTGAAGCTTTCTTT	CSARDRRKNTEAFF
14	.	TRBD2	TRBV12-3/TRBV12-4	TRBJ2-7	TGTGCCAGCAGGGGGACTACCCCGCCTATCGGGCAGTACTTC	CASRGTTPPIGQYF
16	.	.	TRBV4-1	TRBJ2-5	TGCGCCAGCAGTAACCCGTGGGCAGGCCGCCTGGGGACCCAGTACTTC	CASSNPWAGRLGTQYF
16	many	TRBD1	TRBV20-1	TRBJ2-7	TGCAGTGCTAGAGGCGCCGGACAGGGGGGTCTGGACGAGCAGTACTTC	CSARGAGQGGLDEQYF
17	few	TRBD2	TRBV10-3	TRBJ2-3	TGTGCCATCAGTGAGCCGACGGGACTAGCGGACACAGATACGCAGTATTTT	CAISEPTGLADTDTQYF
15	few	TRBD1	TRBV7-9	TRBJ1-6	TGTGCCAGCAGCTGGGGACAGGGGAATGGATCACCCCTCCACTTT	CASSWGQGNGSPLHF
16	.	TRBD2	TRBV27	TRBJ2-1	TGTGCCAGCAGTTACTCGGGGGGAGCGTCCTACAATGAGCAGTTCTTC	CASSYSGGASYNEQFF
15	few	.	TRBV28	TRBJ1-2	TGTGCCAGCAGCGACCCGGGACGCCGTAACTATGGCTACACCTTC	CASSDPGRRNYGYTF
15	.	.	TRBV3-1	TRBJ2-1	TGTGCCAACAGCCAAGATAGATCCGGGGCTCCCCCCAAGGTCTTC	CANSQDRSGAPPKVF
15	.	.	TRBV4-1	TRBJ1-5	TGCGCCAGCACCCAAGAGTTATATAGCAATCAGCCCCAGCATTTT	CASTQELYSNQPQHF
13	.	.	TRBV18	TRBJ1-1	TGTGCCAGCGCCCTCTACTCGAACACTGAAGCTTTCTTT	CASALYSNTEAFF
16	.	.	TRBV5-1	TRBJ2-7	TGCGCCAGCAGCCGCGCGGCAGGCCTGATCTCCTACGAGCAGTACTTC	CASSRAAGLISYEQYF
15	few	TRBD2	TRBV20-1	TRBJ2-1	TGCAGTGCTAGAGATCCCGGGACTAGCATCAATGAGCAGTTCTTC	CSARDPGTSINEQFF
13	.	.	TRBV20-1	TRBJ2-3	TGCAGTGCTCTAGACGTGTTCACAGATACGCAGTATTTT	CSALDVFTDTQYF
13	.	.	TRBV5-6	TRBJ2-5	TGTGCCAGCAGCTTGATCCCCCAAGAGACCCAGTACTTC	CASSLIPQETQYF
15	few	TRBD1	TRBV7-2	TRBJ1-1	TGTGCCAGCAGCTTACGGGACAGACCTAACACTGAAGCTTTCTTT	CASSLRDRPNTEAFF
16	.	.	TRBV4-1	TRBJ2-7	TGCGCCAGCAGCCAAGTCGTAACAGGGAATCTTTACGAGCAGTACTTC	CASSQVVTGNLYEQYF
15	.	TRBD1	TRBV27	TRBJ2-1	TGTGCCAGCAGTTTGGGGACAGGAACCTACAATGAGCAGTTCTTC	CASSLGTGTYNEQFF
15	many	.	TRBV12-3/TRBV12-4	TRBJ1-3	TGTGCCAGCAGTTTTTCTCACAGCTCTGGAAACACCATATATTTT	CASSFSHSSGNTIYF
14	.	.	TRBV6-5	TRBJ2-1	TGTGCCAGCAGTTCGGGGCTAGCGACAGATACGCAGTTCTTC	CASSSGLATDTQFF
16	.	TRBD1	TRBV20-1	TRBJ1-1	TGCAGTGCTCGTGCGAGGTCGGCAGGGGGCTGGGCTGAAGCTTTCTTT	CSARARSAGGWAEAFF
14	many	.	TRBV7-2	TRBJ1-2	TGTGCCAGCAGCTTAGGAGGAAATCCCGGGGGCTACACCTTC	CASSLGGNPGGYTF
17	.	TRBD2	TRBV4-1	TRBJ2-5	TGCGCCAGCAGCCTCAGGAGTAGCGGGAGCCGGGAAGAGACCCAGTACTTC	CASSLRSSGSREETQYF